The sequence of this T cell receptor beta chain was determined in a study of cytomegalovirus exposure and HLA in healthy donors. At the level of the study: The approximately 120 million unique TCR beta sequences, from around 200 million T cells, were found by an earlier analysis.

Note on this clone: Antigen unknown.

Despite likely unrecorded immune exposures, the donors were nominally healthy at the time of sampling. Vbeta (60) and Jbeta (13) primers were used in the PCR. Assay used: immunoSEQ multiplex PCR; TCRdb lists only in-frame clones, some missing. The data include some 50,000 clones; the top ten clones carry approximately 1.1%. Study outcomes and limitations: The study flagged about 160 TCR beta chains as cytomegalovirus-associated. By HLA locus, TCR association rates varied in a later analysis, with DRB1 showing the most and HLA-C the fewest.

Germline lookup yields CDR1 LNHDA and CDR2 SQIVND (reference sequence). J lost 3 bases, V lost 4 bases, and 9 bases had no gene match. This CDR3 region has 15 residues. The chain carries TRBV19 and TRBJ2-7, with 7 bases fitting TRBD2. The clonotype was recovered from a woman aged 40 to 55 in good health and CMV-seronegative. The specimen sequenced was PBMCs. Written as DNA, the CDR3 is TGTGCCAGTAGTACCGGCCCGGGCGGGAGCTACGAGCAGTACTTC. Translated, it gives CASSTGPGGSYEQYF.